Shown below are 25 T cell receptor beta chains from a single sample sequenced in a study of T cells in women clearing cervical HPV infection. Measured with immunoSEQ multiplex PCR; TCRdb has only the in-frame clones, and not every one. The table for this sample gives 30,000 to 40,000 clones. Sequencing used blood buffy coat. These receptor sequences come from a woman between 18 and 70 years old with a cervical HPV16 infection that either progressed to CIN3+ or cleared (not recorded which).

Concerning this clone itself: The CDR3 end is not reached by the read, which stops 3 residues before it; the germline J gene fills it in. This chain links TRBV18 with TRBJ2-3; 9 nucleotides align to TRBD2. The germline V gene encodes CDR1 KGHSH and CDR2 LQKENI. This CDR3 contains 16 residues. The ends lost 4 bases at V and 4 bases at J; junction bases unmatched: 9. The covered CDR3 bases are TGTGCCAGCTCACTTGTAGCGGGGGATTTTTCAGATACG. Amino acids: CASSLVAGDFSDT. The CDR3, in full, reads CASSLVAGDFSDTQYF. Using reference TRBV18 and TRBJ2-3 for the parts outside the CDR3, the full variable domain is NAGVMQNPRHLVRRRGQEARLRCSPMKGHSHVYWYRQLPEEGLKFMVYLQKENIIDESGMPKERFSAEFPKEGPSILRIQQVVRGDSAAYFCASSLVAGDFSDTQYFGPGTRLTVL.

A word on this clone: The read stops 3 residues short of the end of the CDR3; the missing end is completed from the germline J gene. The chain links TRBV7-9 to TRBJ2-3, with a tentative D call TRBD1 (6 bases). This CDR3 has 12 residues. The germline gives CDR1 SEHNR, CDR2 FQNEAQ (reference sequence). This CDR3 is CASSPERGTQYF. The sequenced part of the CDR3 DNA is TGTGCCAGCAGCCCCGAAAGGGGGACG.

On this clone itself: The CDR3 goes on 3 residues after the read ends, and that part is filled in from the germline J gene. The J gene is TRBJ2-1, the V gene TRBV10-3, with 9 bases aligning to TRBD2. Germline V gives CDR1 ENHRY, CDR2 SYGVKD. V shed 10 bases and J 0 bases; nucleotides not matched to a gene: 4. This CDR3 has 14 residues. This CDR3 reads CATISGSSYNEQFF. The DNA read from the CDR3 is TGTGCCACGATTAGCGGGAGCTCCTACAATGAG.

Concerning this clone: The CDR3 extends 3 residues past the end of the read, so its final part is completed from the germline J gene. The rearrangement links TRBV7-2 to TRBJ2-3; the D gene is possibly TRBD1 (5 bases). The CDR3 is 14 amino acids. Germline V lookup: CDR1 SGHTA, CDR2 FQGNSA. The DNA read from the CDR3 is TGTGCCAGCAGCTTAGCGGCAGGGCAAGAGACG. The encoded protein is CASSLAAGQET. The full CDR3 protein is CASSLAAGQETQYF.

Worth noting for this clone: The read terminates 3 residues ahead of where the CDR3 ends, so the germline J gene completes it. J is TRBJ1-1 and V is TRBV2; TRBD1 might be the D (5 bases). The CDR3 consists of 13 residues. Germline V gene data show CDR1 as SNHLY and CDR2 as FYNNEI. Trimming left V 6 bases short and J 1 base short, with 9 bases between. CDR3 sequence reads: CASSGTWNTEAFF. The covered CDR3 bases are TGTGCCAGCAGCGGGACTTGGAACACTGAA.

With respect to this clone: The read falls 3 residues short of the CDR3 end, and the missing part is taken from the germline J gene. This sequence joins TRBV18 and TRBJ2-7; 7 bases match TRBD1. V gave up 3 bases and J gave up 5 bases; unmatched junction bases: 7. CDR1 is KGHSH and CDR2 is LQKENI in the germline V gene. This CDR3 has 14 amino acids. The sequenced part of the CDR3 DNA is TGTGCCAGCTCACCCGGCATGACAGGGAACGAG. Its translation is CASSPGMTGNE. The whole CDR3 reads CASSPGMTGNEQYF. Full variable domain (rest looked up from reference TRBV18 and TRBJ2-7): NAGVMQNPRHLVRRRGQEARLRCSPMKGHSHVYWYRQLPEEGLKFMVYLQKENIIDESGMPKERFSAEFPKEGPSILRIQQVVRGDSAAYFCASSPGMTGNEQYFGPGTRLTVT.

Remarks on this clone: The read ends 3 residues before the CDR3 terminus; that terminus is restored from the germline J gene. The rearrangement joins TRBV20-1 to TRBJ2-3; D gene ambiguous. CDR1 and CDR2 (germline): DFQATT, SNEGSKA (reference sequence). Trimming cost V 1 base and J 0 bases, with 8 bases left between them. This CDR3 comprises 14 residues. CDR3 residues: CSARVGRSTDTQYF. The CDR3 bases that were read are TGCAGTGCTAGAGTAGGCAGGAGCACAGATACG.

On this clone itself: Read sequence stops 3 residues before the CDR3 end, and the germline J gene provides the missing end. The chain is built from TRBV19 and TRBJ2-3; D might be TRBD1 (5 bases). Trimming shortened V by 3 bases and J by 1 base, and 11 bases separated the two germline ends. Germline V gene lookup returns CDR1 LNHDA and CDR2 SQIVND (reference sequence). The CDR3 covers 15 residues. CDR3 sequence: CASSIWFRGTDTQYF. Incomplete CDR3 DNA: TGTGCCAGTAGTATTTGGTTCAGGGGCACAGATACG. Full variable domain (remainder filled in from reference TRBV19 and TRBJ2-3): DGGITQSPKYLFRKEGQNVTLSCEQNLNHDAMYWYRQDPGQGLRLIYYSQIVNDFQKGDIAEGYSVSREKKESFPLTVTSAQKNPTAFYLCASSIWFRGTDTQYFGPGTRLTVL.

Turning to this clone: Sequencing ends 3 residues short of the CDR3 end; the germline J gene provides the rest. The V and J genes are TRBV7-8 and TRBJ2-5, with 12 bases matching TRBD1. The CDR3 has 16 residues. J gave up 5 bases and V 5 bases, and 9 bases lay outside the gene matches. Germline CDR1 is SGHVS and CDR2 is FQNEAQ. The covered CDR3 bases are TGTGCCAGCAGCCCCCGGGACAGGGGGCCGGGGGAGACC. This gives the protein CASSPRDRGPGET. Given in full, the CDR3 is CASSPRDRGPGETQYF.

Details on this clone: The CDR3 end lies 3 residues beyond the end of the read and is filled in from the germline J gene. The chain is built from TRBV5-1 and TRBJ2-7; D not resolved. The V gene lost 0 bases and the J gene lost 4 bases, with 8 bases spanning the gap. This CDR3 comprises 13 residues. Germline V gives CDR1 SGHRS, CDR2 YFSETQ. The covered CDR3 bases are TGCGCCAGCAGCTTGGGCAGAAAATACGAG. It specifies CASSLGRKYE. The complete CDR3 protein is CASSLGRKYEQYF. Drawing the rest from reference TRBV5-1 and TRBJ2-7, the complete variable domain is KAGVTQTPRYLIKTRGQQVTLSCSPISGHRSVSWYQQTPGQGLQFLFEYFSETQRNKGNFPGRFSGRQFSNSRSEMNVSTLELGDSALYLCASSLGRKYEQYFGPGTRLTVT.

Comments on this clone: The junction does not match germline at one end; this may be a read error. The read stops 3 residues short of the end of the CDR3; the missing end is completed from the germline J gene. The J gene is TRBJ2-3, the V gene TRBV4-2; D is undetermined. The germline CDR1 and CDR2 sequences are LGHNA and YNFKEQ. The length of the CDR3 is 12 residues. The CDR3 sequence: CASSQSRETQYF. The CDR3 DNA, read in part, is TGCGCCAGCAGCCAATCCAGAGAGACG.

To note about this clone: Read sequence stops 3 residues before the CDR3 end, and the germline J gene provides the missing end. This chain uses TRBV19 with TRBJ2-5, with 8 bases identical to TRBD2. Germline lookup yields CDR1 LNHDA and CDR2 SQIVND (reference sequence). This CDR3 spans 16 amino acids. V was clipped by 4 bases and J by 5 bases; unmatched bases: 12. CDR3 amino acids: CASSTQNGGRTETQYF. The part of the CDR3 DNA that was read is TGTGCCAGTAGTACCCAGAATGGCGGGAGGACGGAGACC.

Comment on this clone: The sequence runs out 3 residues before the end of the CDR3; the remainder is reconstructed from the germline J gene. Other DNA variants within this sample encode the same CDR3. This chain uses TRBV6-2 or TRBV6-3 with TRBJ2-1; 8 bases fit TRBD2. The CDR3 has 14 residues. V gave up 7 bases and J gave up 8 bases; unmatched junction bases: 10. Germline V gene data show CDR1 as MNHEY and CDR2 as SVGEGT. The CDR3 spells CASNGLAPSDEQFF. CDR3 bases read: TGTGCCAGCAATGGACTAGCCCCGTCTGATGAG.

Turning to this clone: With the read ending 3 residues before the CDR3 end, the germline J gene is used to fill in that end. The V gene is TRBV19, the J gene TRBJ2-3; the match to TRBD2 covers 7 bases. The CDR3 runs 16 residues. V shed 6 bases and J 1 base; nucleotides not matched to a gene: 10. The germline V gene encodes CDR1 LNHDA and CDR2 SQIVND (reference sequence). The part of the CDR3 DNA that was read is TGTGCCAGTAGACCCGGGGGGAGCGGACGCACAGATACG. Protein sequence: CASRPGGSGRTDT. The CDR3, in full, reads CASRPGGSGRTDTQYF.

A note on this clone: The CDR3 end is not reached by the read, which stops 3 residues before it; the germline J gene fills it in. The J gene is TRBJ1-2, the V gene TRBV30; unclear D gene. From germline, CDR1 is GTSNPN and CDR2 SVGIG (reference sequence). The CDR3 loop spans 12 amino acids. The V gene lost 3 bases and the J gene lost 4 bases, with 9 bases spanning the gap. CDR3 in amino acids: CAWRKQTYGYTF. The covered CDR3 bases are TGTGCCTGGAGAAAGCAAACCTATGGC. Full variable domain (missing parts from reference TRBV30 and TRBJ1-2): SQTIHQWPATLVQPVGSPLSLECTVEGTSNPNLYWYRQAAGRGLQLLFYSVGIGQISSEVPQNLSASRPQDRQFILSSKKLLLSDSGFYLCAWRKQTYGYTFGSGTRLTVV.

In the case of this clone: The missing CDR3 end, 3 residues past where the read stops, is filled in from the germline J gene. The chain combines TRBV7-9 with TRBJ1-2, with 7 bases lining up with TRBD1. CDR1 is SEHNR and CDR2 is FQNEAQ in the germline V gene (reference sequence). The CDR3 covers 14 residues. The CDR3 protein is CASSLDRGPYDYTF. The sequenced CDR3 bases are TGTGCCAGCAGCTTAGACAGGGGCCCTTACGAC.

In regard to this clone: The CDR3 end falls 3 residues outside the read, so it is completed with the germline J gene. The chain carries TRBV5-1 and TRBJ2-1; 9 bases align to TRBD2. Germline V CDR1 and CDR2: SGHRS, YFSETQ. Trimming took 3 bases from V and 9 from J; bases not matched to a gene: 7. This CDR3 comprises 14 residues. The CDR3 reads CASSWASGNGEQFF. CDR3 DNA (partial): TGCGCCAGCAGCTGGGCTAGCGGGAACGGTGAG.

Notes on this clone: The observed sequence ends 3 residues before the CDR3 terminus, with the missing tail filled in from the germline J gene. J is TRBJ1-2 and V is TRBV18; TRBD1 might be the D (5 bases). Trimming left V 1 base short and J 7 bases short, with 13 bases between. The length of the CDR3 is 14 residues. CDR1 is KGHSH and CDR2 is LQKENI in the germline V gene. Partial CDR3 DNA: TGTGCCAGCTCACCACGACGGGGGGGATCTGGC. Translated, it gives CASSPRRGGSG. The whole CDR3 sequence reads CASSPRRGGSGYTF.

CDR3 loop: CASSLDTTQGTEAFF. CDR3 DNA, as far as it was read: TGTGCCAGTAGTTTGGATACTACTCAGGGCACTGAA. The chain links TRBV19 to TRBJ1-1, with a tentative D call TRBD1 (5 bases). The CDR3 goes on 3 residues after the read ends, and that part is filled in from the germline J gene. The V and J ends lost 5 bases and 4 bases respectively, with 17 bases between them. The CDR3 consists of 15 residues. Germline values: CDR1 LNHDA, CDR2 SQIVND (reference sequence).

Details on this clone: From the germline J gene comes the end of the CDR3, since the read stops 3 residues before it. The V call is TRBV11-2, the J call TRBJ1-1; D call uncertain. Deletions cut 5 bases from V and 4 bases from J, with 5 bases between. The germline CDR1 and CDR2 sequences are SGHAT and FQNNGV. The CDR3 sequence is 11 residues long. CDR3 region: CASSLATEAFF. The sequenced part of the CDR3 DNA is TGTGCCAGCAGCCTGGCCACTGAA.

In regard to this clone: The read ends 3 residues early relative to the CDR3; the germline J gene fills the gap. J is TRBJ2-5 and V is TRBV20-1, with D perhaps matching TRBD2 (5 bases). The germline V and J ends were trimmed by 8 bases and 0 bases, with 7 bases remaining between them. The germline CDR1 and CDR2 sequences are DFQATT and SNEGSKA (reference sequence). This CDR3 contains 11 residues. The covered CDR3 bases are TGCAGTCCGACTAACCAAGAGACC. It translates to CSPTNQET. The CDR3, in full, reads CSPTNQETQYF.

As concerns this clone: The CDR3 end lies 3 residues beyond the end of the read and is filled in from the germline J gene. J is TRBJ1-2 and V is TRBV30; D remains ambiguous. V lost 0 bases to trimming and J lost 6 bases, with 8 bases between them. The germline gives CDR1 GTSNPN, CDR2 SVGIG (reference sequence). The CDR3 length is 12 residues. This CDR3 reads CAWSVPGDGYTF. The DNA read from the CDR3 is TGTGCCTGGAGTGTACCCGGGGATGGC. Full variable domain (rest looked up from reference TRBV30 and TRBJ1-2): SQTIHQWPATLVQPVGSPLSLECTVEGTSNPNLYWYRQAAGRGLQLLFYSVGIGQISSEVPQNLSASRPQDRQFILSSKKLLLSDSGFYLCAWSVPGDGYTFGSGTRLTVV.

The CDR3 bases that were read are TGTGCCAGCAGCTTAGAGGCCAGCACAGATACG. This gives the protein CASSLEASTDT. The CDR3 in its entirety is CASSLEASTDTQYF. The genes are TRBV7-6 and TRBJ2-3; no firm D call. The CDR3 is cut off 3 residues early in the read; its end comes from the germline J gene. Looked up from germline, CDR1 is SGHVS and CDR2 is FNYEAQ. V lost 1 base and J 0 bases, leaving 5 bases between the germline ends. There are 14 residues in the CDR3.

In the case of this clone: The read finishes 3 residues shy of the CDR3 end, and the germline J gene is used to complete it. V and J are TRBV7-3 and TRBJ2-3; no clear D gene. Germline V gene sequence: CDR1 SGHTA, CDR2 FQGTGA. Between the trimmed V and J ends, which lost 4 bases and 4 bases, there was a span of 9 bases. The CDR3 spans 13 residues. The CDR3 DNA, read in part, is TGTGCCAGCAGCTCCACATATGCAGATACG. Translated: CASSSTYADT. The full CDR3 protein is CASSSTYADTQYF.

Comment on this clone: With the read ending 3 residues before the CDR3 end, the germline J gene is used to fill in that end. V gene TRBV5-1 combines with J gene TRBJ2-5, with 9 bases fitting TRBD2. The CDR3 consists of 14 residues. With 3 bases clipped from V and 2 bases from J, the junction kept 2 bases outside the gene matches. The germline CDR1 and CDR2 sequences are SGHRS and YFSETQ. CDR3 protein: CASSSSGGQETQYF. The CDR3 bases that were read are TGCGCCAGCAGCTCAAGCGGGGGGCAAGAGACC.